The rows below give T cell receptor beta chains drawn from one sample of a study of cytomegalovirus exposure and HLA in healthy donors. Repertoires were generated with immunoSEQ multiplex PCR, while TCRdb's copy carries only in-frame clones and drops some. The sample records roughly 34,000 clones, about 70% being singletons. Sequences were obtained from PBMCs. These TCRs come from a man aged 35-49 years in good health and CMV-seropositive. Both conserved end residues are part of each CDR3. The D gene is left open where the match is weak. Expanded clones get a size class; other rows say once, few or many, or leave the size out.

V gene: TRBV1
J gene: TRBJ2-7
clone size: -
D gene: -
CDR3 protein: CTSSQDEVAGGPLTSSYEQYF
CDR3 DNA: TGCACCAGCAGCCAAGATGAGGTAGCGGGGGGTCCTTTGACCTCCTCCTACGAGCAGTACTTC

V gene: TRBV18
J gene: TRBJ2-1
clone size: -
D gene: -
CDR3 protein: CASSPLDEQFF
CDR3 DNA: TGTGCCAGCTCACCCCTTGATGAGCAGTTCTTC

V gene: TRBV15
J gene: TRBJ1-5
clone size: -
D gene: -
CDR3 protein: CATSRGGDNQPQHF
CDR3 DNA: TGTGCCACCAGCAGGGGAGGAGACAATCAGCCCCAGCATTTT

V gene: TRBV5-6
J gene: TRBJ1-6
clone size: -
D gene: -
CDR3 protein: CASSPETGSVGSPLHF
CDR3 DNA: TGTGCCAGCAGTCCCGAAACAGGGTCTGTTGGTTCACCCCTCCACTTT

V gene: TRBV4-2
J gene: TRBJ1-3
clone size: -
D gene: -
CDR3 protein: CASSQADQGRNTIYF
CDR3 DNA: TGTGCCAGCAGCCAAGCGGACCAGGGGCGAAACACCATATATTTT

V gene: TRBV5-1
J gene: TRBJ1-6
clone size: -
D gene: TRBD1
CDR3 protein: CASSFSGTGVSPLHF
CDR3 DNA: TGCGCCAGCAGCTTTTCCGGGACAGGGGTCTCACCCCTCCACTTT

V gene: TRBV6-6
J gene: TRBJ1-2
clone size: -
D gene: -
CDR3 protein: CASSPGSNYGYTF
CDR3 DNA: TGTGCCAGCAGTCCAGGTTCTAACTATGGCTACACCTTC

V gene: TRBV27
J gene: TRBJ1-6
clone size: few
D gene: TRBD1
CDR3 protein: CASSPGTGGDSPLHF
CDR3 DNA: TGTGCCAGCAGTCCCGGGACAGGGGGCGATTCACCCCTCCACTTT

V gene: TRBV1
J gene: TRBJ2-5
clone size: -
D gene: -
CDR3 protein: CTSSQDKTGLAGGQETQYF
CDR3 DNA: TGCACCAGCAGCCAAGATAAAACAGGCCTAGCGGGGGGTCAAGAGACCCAGTACTTC

V gene: TRBV7-8
J gene: TRBJ2-5
clone size: -
D gene: TRBD1
CDR3 protein: CASSAGQGSVETQYF
CDR3 DNA: TGTGCCAGCAGCGCGGGACAGGGAAGTGTGGAGACCCAGTACTTC

V gene: TRBV21-1
J gene: TRBJ1-5
clone size: -
D gene: -
CDR3 protein: CASSPFRDRGANSNQPQHF
CDR3 DNA: TGTGCCAGCAGCCCCTTCCGGGACAGGGGGGCTAATAGCAATCAGCCCCAGCATTTT

V gene: TRBV6-1
J gene: TRBJ1-5
clone size: -
D gene: -
CDR3 protein: CASINTGSNQPQHF
CDR3 DNA: TGTGCCAGCATCAACACAGGGTCCAATCAGCCCCAGCATTTT

V gene: TRBV6-5
J gene: TRBJ1-6
clone size: -
D gene: -
CDR3 protein: CASSPWERSSPLHF
CDR3 DNA: TGTGCCAGCAGTCCTTGGGAGAGGAGTTCACCCCTCCACTTT

V gene: TRBV5-1
J gene: TRBJ1-3
clone size: -
D gene: -
CDR3 protein: CASSLSGYGNTIYF
CDR3 DNA: TGCGCCAGCAGCTTGTCAGGGTACGGAAACACCATATATTTT

V gene: TRBV9
J gene: TRBJ2-3
clone size: few
D gene: TRBD2
CDR3 protein: CASTLSGGDTDTQYF
CDR3 DNA: TGTGCCAGCACCCTTAGCGGGGGGGACACAGATACGCAGTATTTT

V gene: TRBV2
J gene: TRBJ1-1
clone size: -
D gene: TRBD1
CDR3 protein: CASRRQGWDTEAFF
CDR3 DNA: TGTGCCAGCAGGAGACAGGGGTGGGACACTGAAGCTTTCTTT

V gene: TRBV14
J gene: TRBJ1-6
clone size: -
D gene: TRBD1
CDR3 protein: CASSQESHIRDSGKSSYNSPLHF
CDR3 DNA: TGTGCCAGCAGCCAAGAGTCTCACATCCGGGACAGCGGAAAGAGCTCCTATAATTCACCCCTCCACTTT

V gene: TRBV19
J gene: TRBJ2-2
clone size: -
D gene: TRBD2
CDR3 protein: CASTLGTSGGSNTGELFF
CDR3 DNA: TGTGCCAGTACCCTGGGGACTAGCGGGGGGTCGAACACCGGGGAGCTGTTTTTT

V gene: TRBV30
J gene: TRBJ2-7
clone size: -
D gene: -
CDR3 protein: CAWNGQLFYEQYF
CDR3 DNA: TGTGCCTGGAATGGACAGCTCTTCTACGAGCAGTACTTC

V gene: TRBV21-1
J gene: TRBJ2-7
clone size: -
D gene: -
CDR3 protein: CASSKGRFLPGHQALGSYEQYF
CDR3 DNA: TGTGCCAGCAGCAAAGGAAGGTTTCTCCCGGGACACCAAGCTCTAGGTTCCTACGAGCAGTACTTC

V gene: TRBV15
J gene: TRBJ1-2
clone size: few
D gene: -
CDR3 protein: CATSRDFTANYGYTF
CDR3 DNA: TGTGCCACCAGCAGAGATTTTACAGCTAACTATGGCTACACCTTC

V gene: TRBV5-5
J gene: TRBJ1-4
clone size: few
D gene: -
CDR3 protein: CASSGYGEEKLFF
CDR3 DNA: TGTGCCAGCAGCGGTTACGGGGAAGAAAAACTGTTTTTT

V gene: TRBV11-2
J gene: TRBJ2-3
clone size: -
D gene: TRBD2
CDR3 protein: CASSLVAGVIDTQYF
CDR3 DNA: TGTGCCAGCAGCTTAGTTGCGGGAGTCATAGATACGCAGTATTTT

V gene: TRBV2
J gene: TRBJ2-7
clone size: -
D gene: TRBD1
CDR3 protein: CASSEGAGGYEQYF
CDR3 DNA: TGTGCCAGCAGTGAAGGGGCAGGGGGTTACGAGCAGTACTTC

V gene: TRBV9
J gene: TRBJ2-1
clone size: -
D gene: TRBD2
CDR3 protein: CASSVEPRGDNEQFF
CDR3 DNA: TGTGCCAGCAGCGTAGAACCGCGGGGGGACAATGAGCAGTTCTTC

V gene: TRBV10-3
J gene: TRBJ1-1
clone size: -
D gene: TRBD1
CDR3 protein: CAIREDREGAFF
CDR3 DNA: TGTGCCATCAGGGAGGACAGGGAAGGAGCTTTCTTT

V gene: TRBV27
J gene: TRBJ2-5
clone size: -
D gene: TRBD1
CDR3 protein: CASSNDQGARETQYF
CDR3 DNA: TGTGCCAGCAGCAACGATCAGGGGGCCAGAGAGACCCAGTACTTC

V gene: TRBV12-5
J gene: TRBJ2-2
clone size: -
D gene: -
CDR3 protein: CASGLGQGDGTGELFF
CDR3 DNA: TGTGCTAGTGGTTTGGGGCAAGGGGATGGCACCGGGGAGCTGTTTTTT

V gene: TRBV25-1
J gene: TRBJ1-1
clone size: -
D gene: TRBD1
CDR3 protein: CASSGGTGGAEAFF
CDR3 DNA: TGTGCCAGCAGTGGTGGGACAGGGGGCGCTGAAGCTTTCTTT

V gene: TRBV25-1
J gene: TRBJ2-1
clone size: -
D gene: -
CDR3 protein: CASSDGGRVSYNEQFF
CDR3 DNA: TGTGCCAGCAGTGACGGCGGAAGAGTCAGCTACAATGAGCAGTTCTTC

V gene: TRBV5-4
J gene: TRBJ1-2
clone size: few
D gene: -
CDR3 protein: CASSLGRGGYGYTF
CDR3 DNA: TGTGCCAGCAGCTTGGGTCGGGGAGGCTATGGCTACACCTTC

V gene: TRBV6-1
J gene: TRBJ2-2
clone size: -
D gene: TRBD1
CDR3 protein: CASRLRGQYTGELFF
CDR3 DNA: TGTGCCAGCAGACTCAGGGGGCAGTACACCGGGGAGCTGTTTTTT

V gene: TRBV18
J gene: TRBJ2-2
clone size: few
D gene: -
CDR3 protein: CASFTNRGGVYTGELFF
CDR3 DNA: TGTGCCAGCTTCACCAATAGAGGAGGGGTATACACCGGGGAGCTGTTTTTT

V gene: TRBV5-1
J gene: TRBJ2-7
clone size: -
D gene: -
CDR3 protein: CASRGGPNSYEQYF
CDR3 DNA: TGCGCCAGCAGGGGGGGACCCAATTCCTACGAGCAGTACTTC

V gene: TRBV27
J gene: TRBJ2-7
clone size: -
D gene: TRBD1
CDR3 protein: CASSLVTGAEQYF
CDR3 DNA: TGTGCCAGCAGTTTGGTTACAGGGGCCGAGCAGTACTTC

V gene: TRBV6-1
J gene: TRBJ1-4
clone size: -
D gene: -
CDR3 protein: CASIPGGSNEKLFF
CDR3 DNA: TGTGCCAGCATCCCGGGGGGGAGTAATGAAAAACTGTTTTTT

V gene: TRBV6-4
J gene: TRBJ2-3
clone size: -
D gene: -
CDR3 protein: CASSDASTSTDTQYF
CDR3 DNA: TGTGCCAGCAGTGACGCTTCTACTAGCACAGATACGCAGTATTTT

V gene: TRBV18
J gene: TRBJ1-4
clone size: medium-sized
D gene: -
CDR3 protein: CASSTLPGGPKEEKLFF
CDR3 DNA: TGTGCCAGCTCAACCCTCCCCGGGGGACCCAAGGAGGAAAAACTGTTTTTT

V gene: TRBV5-1
J gene: TRBJ1-4
clone size: -
D gene: TRBD1
CDR3 protein: CASSYGTGTREKLFF
CDR3 DNA: TGCGCCAGCAGCTACGGGACAGGGACAAGGGAAAAACTGTTTTTT

V gene: TRBV7-9
J gene: TRBJ2-7
clone size: -
D gene: -
CDR3 protein: CASSLEGDKIYEQYF
CDR3 DNA: TGTGCCAGCAGCTTAGAGGGGGACAAGATCTACGAGCAGTACTTC